One and the same sample provided the 4 T cell receptor beta chains below, sequenced in a study of cytomegalovirus exposure and HLA in healthy donors. Researchers ran the PCR with 60 Vbeta and 13 Jbeta primers. Measured with immunoSEQ multiplex PCR; TCRdb has only the in-frame clones, and not every one. Here the sample spans some 120,000 clones, roughly 80% being singletons. The sample taken for sequencing was PBMCs. The receptors here all came from a middle-aged man in good health and CMV-seronegative.

J is TRBJ1-1 and V is TRBV10-3; D is undetermined. The germline V and J ends were trimmed by 3 bases and 0 bases, with 11 bases remaining between them. CDR3 length: 15 residues. Looked up from germline, CDR1 is ENHRY and CDR2 is SYGVKD. The CDR3 sequence is CAISDEAGMNTEAFF. CDR3 DNA sequence: TGTGCCATCAGTGATGAGGCCGGAATGAACACTGAAGCTTTCTTT.

V gene TRBV28 combines with J gene TRBJ1-2; TRBD1 matches 9 bases. CDR3 length: 12 amino acids. The germline V gene has CDR1 MDHEN and CDR2 SYDVKM. The ends lost 9 bases at V and 4 bases at J; junction bases unmatched: 3. The chain's CDR3 is CASTGGIYGYTF. The CDR3 nucleotides are TGTGCCAGTACAGGGGGCATCTATGGCTACACCTTC.

This clone was detected only once. The V call is TRBV5-1, the J call TRBJ2-3; TRBD2 is a possible D gene (7 bases). The germline V gene has CDR1 SGHRS and CDR2 YFSETQ. V gave up 7 bases and J gave up 1 base, with 16 bases separating them. The CDR3 loop spans 15 amino acids. DNA of the CDR3: TGCGCCAGCGGGGGGGCCAGGGGCGGCACAGATACGCAGTATTTT. It codes for CASGGARGGTDTQYF.

The chain combines TRBV28 with TRBJ1-5; a possible D gene is TRBD1 (5 bases). V lost 2 bases, J lost 3 bases, and 8 bases lay in between. Germline values: CDR1 MDHEN, CDR2 SYDVKM. The CDR3 spans 14 residues. The CDR3: CASSLDRPNQPQHF. The CDR3 nucleotides are TGTGCCAGCAGTTTAGACAGACCCAATCAGCCCCAGCATTTT.